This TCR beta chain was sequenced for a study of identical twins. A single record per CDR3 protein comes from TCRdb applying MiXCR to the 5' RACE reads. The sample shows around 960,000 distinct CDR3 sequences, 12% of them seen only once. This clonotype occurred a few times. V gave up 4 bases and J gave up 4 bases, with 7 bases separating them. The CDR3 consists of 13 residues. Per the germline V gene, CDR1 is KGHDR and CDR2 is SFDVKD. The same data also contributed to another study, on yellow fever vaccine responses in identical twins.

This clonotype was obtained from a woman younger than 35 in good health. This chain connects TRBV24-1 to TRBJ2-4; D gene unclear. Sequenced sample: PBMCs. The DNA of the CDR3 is TGTGCCACCAGTGACTCCGTTAAAAACATTCAGTACTTC. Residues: CATSDSVKNIQYF.